The 27 T cell receptor beta chains presented below share a single source sample, sequenced in a study of vaccination effects on CD4 cells after COVID-19. ViraFEST used viral peptide pools to expand antigen-specific CD4+ T cells before sequencing. Having been cultured for roughly 10 days, the cells underwent CD4+ T cell isolation. Vaccine recipients lacked prior SARS-CoV-2 infection and had negative nucleocapsid antibodies. The antigens of these receptors remain unknown. Here immunoSEQ multiplex PCR was the method, and the copy in TCRdb shows in-frame clones only, minus some. The data hold some 41,000 clones, with around 78% observed a single time. The sequencing here drew on CD4+ T cells from PBMCs cultured with SARS-CoV-2 spike peptides, taken before COVID-19 vaccination. The receptor source for this set is a human donor who received a COVID-19 vaccine.

This clone turned up a few times. The V and J genes are TRBV9 and TRBJ1-1; tentatively, D is TRBD1 (5 bases). The length of the CDR3 is 14 residues. CDR1 is SGDLS, CDR2 YYNGEE, per germline. V was trimmed by 0 bases and J by 4 bases, leaving 10 bases between them. The CDR3 reads CASSVDQGTTEAFF. Written as DNA, the CDR3 is TGTGCCAGCAGCGTAGATCAGGGCACCACTGAAGCTTTCTTT. Based on the CDR3 plus reference TRBV9 and TRBJ1-1, the full variable domain is DSGVTQTPKHLITATGQRVTLRCSPRSGDLSVYWYQQSLDQGLQFLIQYYNGEERAKGNILERFSAQQFPDLHSELNLSSLELGDSALYFCASSVDQGTTEAFFGQGTRLTVV.

The V gene is TRBV6-5, the J gene TRBJ1-5, with D unclear. Trimming left V 6 bases short and J 3 bases short, with 12 bases between. The germline gives CDR1 MNHEY, CDR2 SVGAGI. The CDR3 consists of 14 residues. The CDR3 loop is CASRTGSNNQPQHF. The DNA of the CDR3 is TGTGCCAGCAGGACGGGGTCTAACAATCAGCCCCAGCATTTT.

The chain is built from TRBV27 and TRBJ2-5, with TRBD1 matching over 8 bases. The trim removed 6 bases at V and 5 bases at J, leaving 8 bases unmatched. The CDR3 covers 14 residues. Germline CDR1 and CDR2: MNHEY and SMNVEV (reference sequence). The CDR3 coding sequence is TGTGCCAGCAGGTCAGGGGGCGCGCGGGAGACCCAGTACTTC. The encoded protein is CASRSGGARETQYF.

A few counts support this clone. V usage is TRBV4-3 and J usage is TRBJ1-5; D remains unclear. The germline V gene has CDR1 LGHNA and CDR2 YSLEER. V shed 1 base and J shed 0 bases, with 10 bases lying between them. The CDR3 length is 16 residues. The DNA of the CDR3 is TGCGCCAGCAGCCAAGCTGCCAGCAGTAGCAATCAGCCCCAGCATTTT. It is translated as CASSQAASSSNQPQHF.

The chain is built from TRBV5-1 and TRBJ2-3, with TRBD2 matching 10 bases. Germline V gene sequence: CDR1 SGHRS, CDR2 YFSETQ. CDR3 size: 19 residues. V lost 0 bases and J lost 1; bases outside the gene matches: 11. The CDR3 sequence is CASSLGLAGDSVGTDTQYF. The CDR3 nucleotides are TGCGCCAGCAGCTTGGGGCTAGCGGGGGACTCCGTCGGCACAGATACGCAGTATTTT.

The rearrangement links TRBV19 to TRBJ2-5, with unresolved D. From germline, CDR1 is LNHDA and CDR2 SQIVND (reference sequence). The CDR3 totals 13 residues. V was clipped by 5 bases and J by 1 base, with 8 bases between them. The CDR3 bases are TGTGCCAGTAGTCTAGGAATCCAAGAGACCCAGTACTTC. This codes for CASSLGIQETQYF.

The chain's CDR3 is CASSSEEGPSTDTQYF. The CDR3, as DNA: TGCGCCAGCAGCTCCGAGGAAGGGCCTAGCACAGATACGCAGTATTTT. The genes are TRBV5-1 and TRBJ2-3; no firm D call. The germline V gene encodes CDR1 SGHRS and CDR2 YFSETQ. V shed 3 bases and J shed 0 bases, with 14 bases lying between them. This CDR3 comprises 16 residues.

V usage is TRBV6-4 and J usage is TRBJ1-2, with D possibly TRBD1 on 5 matching bases. In germline, CDR1 is MRHNA, CDR2 SNTAGT. The CDR3 contains 14 residues. Trimming left V 3 bases short and J 6 bases short, with 14 bases between. In DNA, the CDR3 is TGTGCCAGCAGTGAGGGTAGGGGTATCGATGGCTACACCTTC. Encoded protein: CASSEGRGIDGYTF.

This clone was counted a single time. J is TRBJ2-1 and V is TRBV6-6, with 14 bases aligning to TRBD2. Unmatched junction bases numbered 12, after V lost 6 bases and J lost 2 bases. The CDR3 consists of 19 residues. Germline CDR1 MNHNY, CDR2 SVGAGI (reference sequence). Here the CDR3 reads CASSRTPGTSGGAYNEQFF. The CDR3 nucleotides are TGTGCCAGCAGCCGAACACCTGGGACTAGCGGGGGCGCCTACAATGAGCAGTTCTTC.

The chain has TRBV30 and TRBJ1-4; D is perhaps TRBD1 (6 bases). CDR1 is GTSNPN and CDR2 is SVGIG in the germline V gene (reference sequence). The CDR3 is 13 amino acids. The V gene lost 7 bases and the J gene lost 8 bases, with 17 bases spanning the gap. CDR3 coding DNA: TGTGCCTTCGCGAGGGGGGCCCGGGAAAAACTGTTTTTT. Translating it yields CAFARGAREKLFF.

J is TRBJ1-4 and V is TRBV6-5; D might be TRBD1 (6 bases). The germline V gene encodes CDR1 MNHEY and CDR2 SVGAGI. Trimming stripped 4 bases from V and 7 bases from J, with 13 bases between. This CDR3 has 14 residues. CDR3 sequence (DNA): TGTGCCAGCAGTTCCGGGGGGCAAGGTGAAAAACTGTTTTTT. This codes for CASSSGGQGEKLFF.

A few counts support this clone. The J gene is TRBJ2-7, the V gene TRBV4-1; the D is unclear. Between the trimmed V and J ends, which lost 1 base and 5 bases, there was a span of 12 bases. Germline CDR1 reads MGHRA; CDR2 reads YSYEKL. This CDR3 region has 14 residues. This CDR3 reads CASSQGGGSDEQYV. CDR3 DNA sequence: TGCGCCAGCAGCCAAGGAGGCGGTTCCGACGAGCAGTACGTC.

This chain connects TRBV19 to TRBJ2-3; D not certain. In germline, CDR1 is LNHDA, CDR2 SQIVND (reference sequence). Trimming shortened V by 2 bases and J by 8 bases, and 8 bases separated the two germline ends. This CDR3 contains 12 residues. This chain's CDR3 is CASSIRQSTQYF. The CDR3 DNA is TGTGCCAGTAGTATACGGCAGAGTACGCAGTATTTT.

J is TRBJ2-7 and V is TRBV18, with D perhaps TRBD1 (6 bases). The V end lost 0 bases, the J end lost 2 bases, and 17 bases lay between the germline ends. The CDR3 totals 17 residues. Per germline, CDR1 KGHSH and CDR2 LQKENI. This chain's CDR3 is CASSPPLGQGPPYEQYV. CDR3 coding DNA: TGTGCCAGCTCACCACCCCTGGGGCAGGGGCCTCCCTACGAGCAGTACGTC.

Only a few counts were recorded for this clone. The rearrangement uses TRBV5-6 and TRBJ2-7; D is perhaps TRBD1 or TRBD2 (5 bases each). V was pared by 0 bases and J by 2 bases, with 12 bases between. The CDR3 sequence is 15 residues long. Germline CDR1 reads SGHDT; CDR2 reads YYEEEE. CDR3 coding DNA: TGTGCCAGCAGCTTGGGGGGGACGGCAACCTACGAGCAGTACGTC. Amino acids: CASSLGGTATYEQYV.

The J gene is TRBJ2-5, the V gene TRBV5-1; 9 bases match TRBD1. CDR3 length: 15 residues. Germline trimming cut 4 bases from V and 5 bases from J; bases unmatched to any gene: 9. The germline CDR1 and CDR2 sequences are SGHRS and YFSETQ. The CDR3 spells CASSRTGVAHETQYF. The CDR3 DNA reads TGCGCCAGCAGCCGGACAGGGGTAGCCCATGAGACCCAGTACTTC. The full variable domain, in which reference TRBV5-1 and TRBJ2-5 provide the parts outside the CDR3, is KAGVTQTPRYLIKTRGQQVTLSCSPISGHRSVSWYQQTPGQGLQFLFEYFSETQRNKGNFPGRFSGRQFSNSRSEMNVSTLELGDSALYLCASSRTGVAHETQYFGPGTRLLVL.

The chain carries TRBV6-6 and TRBJ1-5, with D uncertain. Looked up from germline, CDR1 is MNHNY and CDR2 is SVGAGI (reference sequence). The CDR3 has 16 residues. V lost 6 bases and J 0 bases, leaving 15 bases between the germline ends. CDR3 amino acids: CASRHNFGVSNQPQHF. The CDR3 bases are TGTGCCAGCAGACACAACTTCGGGGTTAGCAATCAGCCCCAGCATTTT.

This chain uses TRBV24-1 with TRBJ2-5, with unresolved D. The V and J ends lost 1 base and 7 bases respectively, with 6 bases between them. Germline CDR1 and CDR2: KGHDR and SFDVKD. The CDR3 has 12 residues. CDR3 in DNA: TGTGCCACCAGTGATTTCGATGGGACCCAGTACTTC. This translates into CATSDFDGTQYF.

This chain links TRBV18 with TRBJ2-1; 7 bases are a match to TRBD1. The CDR3 spans 13 residues. V was clipped by 3 bases and J by 8 bases; unmatched bases: 4. Germline CDR1 KGHSH, CDR2 LQKENI. The CDR3 DNA sequence: TGTGCCAGCTCACCGAACAGGGGCTATGAGCAGTTCTTC. This translates into CASSPNRGYEQFF.

This rearrangement joins TRBV12-5 to TRBJ2-2; TRBD1 matches 9 bases. Germline V gene data show CDR1 as LGHNT and CDR2 as FRNRAP. Unmatched junction bases numbered 7, after V lost 3 bases and J lost 2 bases. The CDR3 covers 17 residues. The CDR3 region has the DNA TGTGCTAGTGGTTTCCCCACGGGACAGGGTAACACCGGGGAGCTGTTTTTT. This translates into CASGFPTGQGNTGELFF.

The chain employs TRBV6-2 or TRBV6-3 and TRBJ2-6, with D maybe TRBD1 (6 bases). There are 18 residues in the CDR3. Germline CDR1 MNHEY, CDR2 SVGEGT. Trimming removed 6 bases from V and 4 bases from J, with 22 bases in between. The CDR3 DNA follows: TGTGCCAGCAGACCTTCATTGGGGGCGCGTGTGGGGGCCAACGTCCTGACTTTC. This gives the protein CASRPSLGARVGANVLTF.

CDR3 in DNA: TGTGCCAGCAGCTTAACGCCGTCGGTGGACTCACCCCTCCACTTT. Its protein is CASSLTPSVDSPLHF. This rearrangement joins TRBV7-3 to TRBJ1-6; D is unresolved. Germline values: CDR1 SGHTA, CDR2 FQGTGA. The germline V and J ends were trimmed by 0 bases and 10 bases, with 13 bases remaining between them. This CDR3 region has 15 residues.

The CDR3, as DNA: TGTGCCAGCAGCTCGGCGGGTCCCCTCCTGTTCTTC. Translation: CASSSAGPLLFF. This chain uses TRBV12-3 or TRBV12-4 with TRBJ2-1; D might be TRBD2 (5 bases). The CDR3 has 12 amino acids. Trimming took 6 bases from V and 15 from J, leaving 18 bases between them.

The chain recombines TRBV7-8 with TRBJ2-2; maybe TRBD1 (6 bases). The CDR3 contains 13 residues. Germline V gives CDR1 SGHVS, CDR2 FQNEAQ. V shed 5 bases and J shed 7 bases, with 11 bases lying between them. CDR3 DNA sequence: TGTGCCAGCAGCGCAGACAGGCACGGGGAGCTGTTTTTT. Translation gives CASSADRHGELFF.

A few counts support this clone. The chain recombines TRBV5-4 with TRBJ2-3; D not certain. The V end was cut by 2 bases, the J end by 0 bases, with 1 base between. There are 12 residues in the CDR3. CDR1 is SGHNT, CDR2 YYREEE, per germline (reference sequence). The CDR3 sequence is CASSFSTDTQYF. Written as DNA, the CDR3 is TGTGCCAGCAGCTTTAGCACAGATACGCAGTATTTT.

This chain connects TRBV11-2 to TRBJ1-1; 7 bases fit TRBD1. The trim removed 4 bases at V and 5 bases at J, leaving 7 bases unmatched. In germline, CDR1 is SGHAT, CDR2 FQNNGV. The CDR3 covers 14 residues. The CDR3 DNA is TGTGCCAGCAGCTGGGGACAGTCTAGTACTGAAGCTTTCTTT. Translation gives CASSWGQSSTEAFF.

The chain joins TRBV7-8 to TRBJ2-3; D gene ambiguous. CDR3 length equals 13 residues. Germline lookup yields CDR1 SGHVS and CDR2 FQNEAQ. V gave up 5 bases and J gave up 1 base, with 7 bases separating them. The CDR3 is CASSRQRTDTQYF. As DNA, the CDR3 is TGTGCCAGCAGCCGTCAACGCACAGATACGCAGTATTTT.